This passage covers 7 T cell receptor beta chains from one sample sequenced in a study of blood T cell repertoires in COVID-19. Using immunoSEQ multiplex PCR, the repertoire was profiled, and TCRdb retains in-frame clones only, with some absent. The profile shows approximately 100,000 clones, over 65% of them singletons. Sequenced: peripheral blood. The receptors were gathered from a human donor in a cohort sampled during active COVID-19.

In its sample, this clone was seen a few times. This chain joins TRBV29-1 and TRBJ1-1; D may be TRBD1 (6 bases). The germline CDR1 and CDR2 sequences are SQVTM and ANQGSEA. CDR3 size: 13 residues. CDR3 in DNA: TGCAGTGGACAGTTACTCATGAACACTGAAGCTTTCTTT. Translated: CSGQLLMNTEAFF.

Here the CDR3 reads CSVGSQGETQYF. For the CDR3, the DNA is TGCAGCGTTGGTTCTCAGGGAGAGACCCAGTACTTC. The chain has TRBV29-1 and TRBJ2-5; D might be TRBD1 (5 bases). The germline V gene has CDR1 SQVTM and CDR2 ANQGSEA. V shed 4 bases and J shed 4 bases, with 10 bases lying between them. The CDR3 runs 12 residues.

The V and J genes are TRBV27 and TRBJ2-7; 10 bases match TRBD1. The junction had 2 bases not matched to a gene; V was cut back by 5 bases and J by 4 bases. Germline values: CDR1 MNHEY, CDR2 SMNVEV (reference sequence). This CDR3 is built from 13 residues. CDR3 sequence (DNA): TGTGCCAGCAGTCAGGACAGGGGGTACGAGCAGTACTTC. This translates into CASSQDRGYEQYF.

The CDR3 sequence: CASTLGVQPQHF. CDR3 coding DNA: TGTGCCAGCACCCTGGGAGTTCAGCCCCAGCATTTT. V and J are TRBV12-3 or TRBV12-4 and TRBJ1-5; D gene unclear. V gave up 7 bases and J gave up 6 bases, with 10 bases separating them. The CDR3 runs to 12 residues.

The V and J genes are TRBV23-1 and TRBJ2-7, with D possibly TRBD1 on 6 matching bases. TRBV23-1 is recorded as an ORF, its role being uncertain. The CDR3 totals 15 residues. The V gene lost 7 bases and the J gene lost 3 bases, with 19 bases spanning the gap. Here the CDR3 reads CASKPRQVRLYEQYF. CDR3 nucleotides: TGCGCCAGCAAACCCCGACAGGTTAGACTCTACGAGCAGTACTTC.

V gene TRBV18 combines with J gene TRBJ2-7; 11 bases agree with TRBD2. Germline values: CDR1 KGHSH, CDR2 LQKENI. The V and J ends lost 4 bases and 5 bases, in that order; junction bases with no gene match: 7. This CDR3 is built from 15 residues. The CDR3 nucleotides are TGTGCCAGCTCACAGGGTAGCGGGGGGGTCGACGAGCAGTACTTC. This encodes CASSQGSGGVDEQYF.

This clone was seen once. At the DNA level, this CDR3 is encoded by other sequences in the same sample as well. The chain employs TRBV20-1 and TRBJ2-3, with a possible D match to TRBD2 (6 bases). V dropped 5 bases and J dropped 6 bases, with 9 bases sitting between them. The CDR3 extends over 11 amino acids. The germline gives CDR1 DFQATT, CDR2 SNEGSKA (reference sequence). The CDR3 region is CSAPGGDTQYF. The CDR3, as DNA: TGCAGTGCTCCAGGAGGGGATACGCAGTATTTT.